Listed here are 14 T cell receptor beta chains from one sample, sequenced in a study of cytomegalovirus exposure and HLA in healthy donors. In the PCR, 60 Vbeta and 13 Jbeta primers were used. The repertoire was sequenced with immunoSEQ multiplex PCR; TCRdb's copy has only in-frame clones and lacks some. The table lists about 150,000 clones, about three quarters of them singletons, with over 3% in the top ten. Specimen: PBMCs. Every receptor here comes from a woman in her thirties or forties in good health and CMV-seronegative.

Of note for this clone: This specimen includes other DNA sequences encoding the same CDR3. The chain joins TRBV5-1 to TRBJ2-1; TRBD2 is a possible D gene (5 bases). This CDR3 is 14 amino acids long. V was pared by 2 bases and J by 2 bases, with 8 bases between. Germline CDR1 is SGHRS and CDR2 is YFSETQ. DNA for the CDR3: TGCGCCAGCAGCTTATGGGAGACCTACAATGAGCAGTTCTTC. Translating it yields CASSLWETYNEQFF.

The J gene is TRBJ1-4, the V gene TRBV23-1, with unresolved D. TRBV23-1 is given ORF status, its function remaining uncertain. The CDR3 is 12 amino acids. V lost 6 bases, J lost 7 bases, and 9 bases lay in between. Here the CDR3 reads CASRRTFEKLFF. CDR3 sequence (DNA): TGCGCCAGCAGACGAACTTTTGAAAAACTGTTTTTT.

This clone turned up a few times. V gene TRBV6-6 combines with J gene TRBJ1-4, with no clear D. There are 11 residues in the CDR3. Germline CDR1 MNHNY, CDR2 SVGAGI (reference sequence). V shed 5 bases and J shed 7 bases, with 5 bases lying between them. CDR3 residues: CASSTGEKLFF. CDR3 bases: TGTGCCAGCAGTACGGGTGAAAAACTGTTTTTT.

The rearrangement uses TRBV10-3 and TRBJ2-7; weak D call: TRBD2 (5 bases). The length of the CDR3 is 13 residues. Trimming left V 6 bases short and J 5 bases short, with 14 bases between. The germline V gene has CDR1 ENHRY and CDR2 SYGVKD. DNA for the CDR3: TGTGCCATCAGGACGAGCGGTGGGGACGAGCAGTACTTC. Translation: CAIRTSGGDEQYF.

This clone is a singleton in its sample. The chain employs TRBV5-4 and TRBJ1-1; TRBD1 might be the D (5 bases). V lost 4 bases and J 8 bases, leaving 24 bases between the germline ends. Looked up from germline, CDR1 is SGHNT and CDR2 is YYREEE (reference sequence). The CDR3 is made up of 16 amino acids. For the CDR3, the DNA is TGTGCCAGCAGCCGAATGTCTTTTGGGGGAGGGAAAGAAGCTTTCTTT. This gives the protein CASSRMSFGGGKEAFF.

The genes are TRBV7-2 and TRBJ1-5, with D possibly being TRBD1 (5 bases). The CDR3 loop spans 14 amino acids. Germline assignment: CDR1 SGHTA and CDR2 FQGNSA. Trimming took off 0 bases at V and 2 bases at J, with 5 bases between the two ends. CDR3 sequence (DNA): TGTGCCAGCAGCTTAGCGGGGCGCAATCAGCCCCAGCATTTT. It specifies CASSLAGRNQPQHF.

Comment on this clone: At one boundary the junction diverges from the germline segment, which might be a read error. This chain links TRBV20-1 with TRBJ2-1, with 7 bases identical to TRBD1. This CDR3 has 11 residues. Germline-derived CDR1 and CDR2 are DFQATT and SNEGSKA (reference sequence). CDR3 in amino acids: CSAVRQGSRIF. The CDR3 bases are TGCAGTGCTGTAAGACAGGGCTCGAGAATCTTC.

The chain links TRBV5-5 to TRBJ1-2, with TRBD1 identical over 9 bases. The germline V gene has CDR1 SGHKS and CDR2 YYEKEE (reference sequence). This CDR3 contains 14 residues. The trim removed 4 bases at V and 8 bases at J, leaving 9 bases unmatched. The CDR3 sequence is CASSDYGTGKGYTF. The CDR3 DNA sequence: TGTGCCAGCAGCGATTATGGGACAGGGAAAGGCTACACCTTC.

CDR3 in DNA: TGTGCCAGCACCCTACCTCTATCGGGGCAAGAGACCCAGTACTTC. Protein: CASTLPLSGQETQYF. The chain joins TRBV28 to TRBJ2-5, with TRBD2 as a possible D gene (5 bases). The CDR3 sequence is 15 residues long. Germline CDR1 MDHEN, CDR2 SYDVKM. V was cut by 7 bases and J by 2 bases, with 17 bases left in between.

The sample holds one count of this clone. The V gene is TRBV5-1, the J gene TRBJ1-4; D unresolved. Trimming pared 5 bases from V and 3 bases from J, leaving 14 bases between. Germline V CDR1 and CDR2: SGHRS, YFSETQ. This CDR3 is built from 15 residues. CDR3 DNA: TGCGCCAGCAGTCGGACCCCAGCGGCTAATGAAAAACTGTTTTTT. The encoded protein is CASSRTPAANEKLFF.

The J gene is TRBJ2-2, the V gene TRBV19; D is perhaps TRBD2 (5 bases). The V end lost 5 bases, the J end lost 5 bases, and 12 bases lay between the germline ends. CDR3 length: 14 residues. Germline V gene sequence: CDR1 LNHDA, CDR2 SQIVND (reference sequence). The CDR3 nucleotides are TGTGCCAGTAGTTCATTACGGGGAACCGGGGAGCTGTTTTTT. Residues: CASSSLRGTGELFF. The full variable domain, completed using reference TRBV19 and TRBJ2-2, is DGGITQSPKYLFRKEGQNVTLSCEQNLNHDAMYWYRQDPGQGLRLIYYSQIVNDFQKGDIAEGYSVSREKKESFPLTVTSAQKNPTAFYLCASSSLRGTGELFFGEGSRLTVL.

J is TRBJ2-3 and V is TRBV10-3; TRBD1 agrees at 9 bases. The V gene's germline CDR1 is ENHRY and CDR2 SYGVKD. Trimming took 6 bases from V and 5 from J; bases not matched to a gene: 6. The CDR3 loop spans 14 amino acids. For the CDR3, the DNA is TGTGCCATCAGAAATACAGGGGGCGGAGATACGCAGTATTTT. Its protein product is CAIRNTGGGDTQYF.

J is TRBJ1-1 and V is TRBV28; D is unresolved. The germline V gene encodes CDR1 MDHEN and CDR2 SYDVKM. The CDR3 runs 14 residues. The V gene lost 6 bases and the J gene lost 3 bases, with 14 bases spanning the gap. The CDR3 region is CASSPGSRDTEAFF. CDR3 nucleotides: TGTGCCAGCAGCCCCGGGAGCAGAGACACTGAAGCTTTCTTT.

The chain is built from TRBV4-1 and TRBJ2-2; TRBD1 matches 9 bases. The CDR3 consists of 18 residues. The ends lost 2 bases at V and 2 bases at J; junction bases unmatched: 9. Germline values: CDR1 MGHRA, CDR2 YSYEKL. Written as DNA, the CDR3 is TGCGCCAGCAGCCAACGGGAGGACACAGGGGGCAACACCGGGGAGCTGTTTTTT. It codes for CASSQREDTGGNTGELFF.